Sequencing of this TCR beta chain was carried out in a study of blood T cell repertoires in COVID-19. Study-level background: The samples span acute and convalescent COVID-19 from the United States, Italy and Spain. Sources were T cells, B-cell-depleted T cells, or PBMCs; the material itself was cDNA or gDNA.

Repertoires were generated with immunoSEQ multiplex PCR, while TCRdb's copy carries only in-frame clones and drops some. The data hold about 350,000 clones, with around 90% observed a single time. V was pared by 6 bases and J by 7 bases, with 6 bases of the junction left unmatched. CDR3 length equals 14 residues. Germline CDR1 reads MNHEY; CDR2 reads SVGAGI. This receptor was identified in a woman aged 60 to 75 with COVID-19, enrolled during active disease. V gene TRBV6-5 combines with J gene TRBJ1-3; 10 bases are shared with TRBD1. Sequencing input: peripheral blood. DNA of the CDR3: TGTGCCAGCAGCCTCCGGGACAGGGGTAACACCATATATTTT. Translated: CASSLRDRGNTIYF.